The subject of this entry is one T cell receptor (beta chain). Its target is unknown. Germline values: CDR1 LNHDA, CDR2 SQIVND (reference sequence). CDR3 length: 13 amino acids. With V trimmed by 10 bases and J by 3 bases, 5 bases remained unmatched. This record comes from a study of T cell repertoires in cytomegalovirus infection. Study summary: Public TCR beta signatures marked donors with CMV infection and the matching HLA.

Study-level findings and limits: HLA-C-restricted TCR beta clonotypes specific for CMV led the ex vivo response.

MiXCR, applied by TCRdb to the reads, yields one record per CDR3 protein. The repertoire holds 500,000 or so distinct CDR3 sequences, with about 15% as singletons. Sample: CD8+ T cells from PBMCs. The TCR originated in a human donor in good health (CMV status not recorded). Some clones in this sample may be carry-over from other donors' samples. The gene calls are TRBV19 and TRBJ1-2, with 10 bases that match TRBD1. In nucleotides, the CDR3 is TGTGCCACCCCCGGACAGGGGGACTATGGCTACACCTTC. Protein: CATPGQGDYGYTF.